Below are 2 T cell receptor beta chains sequenced from a single sample in a study of PD-L1 blockade in urothelial cancer. Indicated time point: peripheral blood 6 weeks after treatment start. Repertoires were generated with immunoSEQ multiplex PCR, while TCRdb's copy carries only in-frame clones and drops some. The sample consists of 24,000 or so clones, 82% of them appearing once. The sample in question was PBMCs, obtained around atezolizumab (anti-PD-L1) treatment. The receptors were gathered from a man between 65 and 79 years old with urothelial cancer.

The chain uses TRBV28 and TRBJ2-7; TRBD2 matches 8 bases. Germline V gives CDR1 MDHEN, CDR2 SYDVKM. The J segment lost 3 bases and the V segment lost 4 bases, leaving 5 bases of the junction unmatched. The CDR3 is 14 residues long. The CDR3 DNA is TGTGCCAGCAGTTCCACGGGGGGGGACTACGAGCAGTACTTC. Translated: CASSSTGGDYEQYF.

The chain recombines TRBV9 with TRBJ2-4; D is uncertain. V lost 3 bases and J lost 8, with 6 bases in between. The CDR3 is made up of 11 amino acids. The V gene's germline CDR1 is SGDLS and CDR2 YYNGEE. The CDR3 DNA follows: TGTGCCAGCAGCGATGGGCACATTCAGTACTTC. Its protein product is CASSDGHIQYF.